These 31 T cell receptor beta chains came from one sample sequenced in a study of blood T cell repertoires in COVID-19. Sequencing was performed with immunoSEQ multiplex PCR; in TCRdb, only in-frame clones are kept and a portion is missing. The sample has about 94,000 clones; around 82% are singletons. The sequenced sample consisted of peripheral blood. Source of these receptors: a man aged 60 to 75 with acute or convalescent COVID-19.

This chain's CDR3 is CASSLGRNGGYTF. CDR3 nucleotide sequence: TGTGCCAGCAGTTTGGGCAGGAACGGAGGCTACACCTTC. The V and J genes are TRBV12-3 or TRBV12-4 and TRBJ1-2; unclear D gene. The length of the CDR3 is 13 residues. V was cut by 3 bases and J by 8 bases, with 13 bases left in between.

This clone occurred once. Its ends do not fully match the called genes, so a read error is possible. The gene calls are TRBV13 and TRBJ1-2, with 7 bases lining up with TRBD1. The length of the CDR3 is 14 residues. CDR1 is PRHDT and CDR2 is FYEKMQ in the germline V gene (reference sequence). CDR3 sequence (DNA): TGTGCCAGCAAGAAGGCAGGGGGTAACTTTGGCTACACCTTC. Protein sequence: CASKKAGGNFGYTF.

The V and J genes are TRBV30 and TRBJ1-6; 8 bases map to TRBD1. The germline V gene encodes CDR1 GTSNPN and CDR2 SVGIG (reference sequence). The junction had 5 bases not matched to a gene; V was cut back by 7 bases and J by 3 bases. There are 14 residues in the CDR3. CDR3 in amino acids: CALNRGFYNSPLHF. The CDR3 coding sequence is TGTGCCTTAAACAGGGGGTTCTATAATTCACCCCTCCACTTT.

This clone came up a few times. CDR3 nucleotides: TGTGCCAGCAGTGAATGGGAGGGTGTGGGTGAAAAACTGTTTTTT. This sequence encodes CASSEWEGVGEKLFF. The chain combines TRBV25-1 with TRBJ1-4; no definite D call. This CDR3 is built from 15 residues. Between the trimmed V and J ends, which lost 1 base and 7 bases, there was a span of 13 bases. Germline loops: CDR1 MGHDK, CDR2 SYGVNS.

The CDR3, as DNA: TGTGCCAGCAGCGTAGCCCCCGGGAGGGGAGAAGGCTACACCTTC. It specifies CASSVAPGRGEGYTF. This sequence joins TRBV9 and TRBJ1-2; perhaps TRBD1 as D (5 bases). Germline CDR1 reads SGDLS; CDR2 reads YYNGEE. Trimming left V 0 bases short and J 8 bases short, with 17 bases between. The CDR3 consists of 15 residues.

The chain has TRBV24-1 and TRBJ1-2, with a tentative D call TRBD1 (6 bases). The V and J ends lost 5 bases and 3 bases respectively, with 12 bases between them. The germline V gene encodes CDR1 KGHDR and CDR2 SFDVKD. This CDR3 region has 14 residues. Here the CDR3 reads CATSAGSGDYGYTF. CDR3 nucleotide sequence: TGTGCCACCAGTGCCGGTTCAGGGGACTATGGCTACACCTTC.

The chain links TRBV5-6 to TRBJ2-5, with 10 bases matching TRBD2. The CDR3 is 16 residues long. V gave up 1 base and J gave up 1 base; unmatched junction bases: 4. Looked up from germline, CDR1 is SGHDT and CDR2 is YYEEEE. CDR3 amino acids: CASSLTASGGQETQYF. The CDR3 nucleotides read TGTGCCAGCAGCTTGACGGCTAGCGGGGGCCAAGAGACCCAGTACTTC.

Only a few counts were recorded for this clone. The CDR3 sequence: CASSTGLDGGRNEQFF. CDR3 in DNA: TGTGCCAGTAGTACGGGACTCGACGGGGGAAGAAATGAGCAGTTCTTC. The chain has TRBV19 and TRBJ2-1, with D perhaps TRBD2 (6 bases). The CDR3 spans 16 residues. Germline V gene sequence: CDR1 LNHDA, CDR2 SQIVND (reference sequence). The germline V and J ends were trimmed by 4 bases and 7 bases, with 20 bases remaining between them.

The rearrangement links TRBV27 to TRBJ2-1; 11 bases align to TRBD1. There are 15 residues in the CDR3. Looked up from germline, CDR1 is MNHEY and CDR2 is SMNVEV (reference sequence). Unmatched junction bases numbered 8, after V lost 5 bases and J lost 8 bases. The CDR3 spells CASSTGTGGSDEQFF. DNA for the CDR3: TGTGCCAGCAGTACCGGGACAGGGGGTAGCGATGAGCAGTTCTTC.

The CDR3, as DNA: TGTGCCAGCAGCGCCAGGGGTACGGCCGGGGAGCTGTTTTTT. It encodes CASSARGTAGELFF. The rearrangement uses TRBV7-8 and TRBJ2-2, with a possible D match to TRBD1 (6 bases). Germline V gene lookup returns CDR1 SGHVS and CDR2 FQNEAQ. V was pared by 5 bases and J by 6 bases, with 13 bases between. The CDR3 sequence is 14 residues long.

This clone was detected a few times. This rearrangement joins TRBV29-1 to TRBJ1-1; D is unresolved. The V gene lost 7 bases and the J gene lost 1 base, with 13 bases spanning the gap. The CDR3 has 13 amino acids. Germline CDR1 SQVTM, CDR2 ANQGSEA. CDR3 sequence: CSAFGDWNTEAFF. The CDR3 DNA reads TGCAGCGCTTTCGGAGACTGGAACACTGAAGCTTTCTTT.

This clone was counted once. This sequence joins TRBV27 and TRBJ1-6; D perhaps matches TRBD1 (6 bases). Between the trimmed V and J ends, which lost 2 bases and 3 bases, there was a span of 11 bases. In germline, CDR1 is MNHEY, CDR2 SMNVEV (reference sequence). The CDR3 runs 16 residues. The chain's CDR3 is CASSLRAGVYNSPLHF. As DNA, the CDR3 is TGTGCCAGCAGTTTAAGAGCAGGGGTCTATAATTCACCCCTCCACTTT.

The chain recombines TRBV7-9 with TRBJ1-6, with a possible D match to TRBD1 (6 bases). This CDR3 spans 16 amino acids. V gave up 3 bases and J gave up 4 bases, with 13 bases separating them. Germline lookup yields CDR1 SEHNR and CDR2 FQNEAQ (reference sequence). The CDR3 region is CASSLGASPYNSPLHF. In DNA, the CDR3 is TGTGCCAGCAGCTTGGGGGCCTCCCCGTATAATTCACCCCTCCACTTT.

This clone was seen just once. The gene calls are TRBV30 and TRBJ2-5; 7 bases agree with TRBD2. The CDR3 extends over 15 amino acids. J gave up 3 bases and V 0 bases, and 7 bases lay outside the gene matches. The germline CDR1 and CDR2 sequences are GTSNPN and SVGIG (reference sequence). As DNA, the CDR3 is TGTGCCTGGAGTGTTTTAGGAGGGAGGGAAGAGACCCAGTACTTC. This gives the protein CAWSVLGGREETQYF. The full variable domain, completed using reference TRBV30 and TRBJ2-5, is SQTIHQWPATLVQPVGSPLSLECTVEGTSNPNLYWYRQAAGRGLQLLFYSVGIGQISSEVPQNLSASRPQDRQFILSSKKLLLSDSGFYLCAWSVLGGREETQYFGPGTRLLVL.

Only a few counts were recorded for this clone. The rearrangement links TRBV5-1 to TRBJ2-4; weak D call: TRBD1 (6 bases). Deletions cut 5 bases from V and 0 bases from J, with 12 bases between. The CDR3 is 15 residues long. Germline CDR1 is SGHRS and CDR2 is YFSETQ. The chain's CDR3 is CASSPGHLAKNIQYF. The CDR3 DNA reads TGCGCCAGCAGTCCGGGACACTTAGCCAAAAACATTCAGTACTTC.

The rearrangement uses TRBV5-6 and TRBJ2-3; 8 nucleotides agree with TRBD2. Germline CDR1 and CDR2: SGHDT and YYEEEE. The V segment lost 4 bases and the J segment 2 bases; nucleotides outside the gene matches: 9. This CDR3 region has 16 residues. CDR3 nucleotides: TGTGCCAGCAGCGCCCTACGGGGGGGGTCCACAGATACGCAGTATTTT. As protein: CASSALRGGSTDTQYF.

The chain carries TRBV6-5 and TRBJ1-1, with D maybe TRBD1 (5 bases). Trimming left V 6 bases short and J 2 bases short, with 13 bases between. Germline loops: CDR1 MNHEY, CDR2 SVGAGI. The CDR3 consists of 14 residues. The CDR3 here is CASSRSTANTEAFF. CDR3 nucleotide sequence: TGTGCCAGCAGCCGATCGACAGCAAACACTGAAGCTTTCTTT.

This chain joins TRBV19 and TRBJ1-5, with 9 bases fitting TRBD1. CDR3 length: 16 residues. Trimming took 5 bases from V and 0 from J; bases not matched to a gene: 5. CDR1 LNHDA and CDR2 SQIVND come from the germline V gene (reference sequence). The chain's CDR3 is CASSSGTGYSNQPQHF. CDR3 nucleotides: TGTGCCAGTAGTTCCGGGACAGGGTATAGCAATCAGCCCCAGCATTTT.

This clone was seen only once. The V call is TRBV30, the J call TRBJ1-2; tentative D call: TRBD1 (5 bases). Deletions cut 7 bases from V and 3 bases from J, with 18 bases between. Germline values: CDR1 GTSNPN, CDR2 SVGIG (reference sequence). The length of the CDR3 is 14 residues. CDR3 protein: CAFSLGGSHYGYTF. CDR3 nucleotides: TGTGCCTTCTCCCTGGGGGGTTCTCACTATGGCTACACCTTC.

V and J are TRBV19 and TRBJ2-1, with D hard to call. The CDR3 sequence is 14 residues long. V gave up 2 bases and J gave up 7 bases, with 12 bases separating them. Germline V gene sequence: CDR1 LNHDA, CDR2 SQIVND (reference sequence). The CDR3 DNA reads as TGTGCCAGTAGTATACTACAGAGTGGTAATGAGCAGTTCTTC. This gives the protein CASSILQSGNEQFF. Full variable domain (outside the CDR3, taken from reference TRBV19 and TRBJ2-1): DGGITQSPKYLFRKEGQNVTLSCEQNLNHDAMYWYRQDPGQGLRLIYYSQIVNDFQKGDIAEGYSVSREKKESFPLTVTSAQKNPTAFYLCASSILQSGNEQFFGPGTRLTVL.

The genes are TRBV6-5 and TRBJ2-1; TRBD2 agrees at 12 bases. The CDR3 is 15 amino acids. V trimming: 10 bases; J trimming: 4 bases; junction bases outside the gene matches: 8. From germline, CDR1 is MNHEY and CDR2 SVGAGI. CDR3 sequence reads: CAIRLAGANYNEQFF. CDR3 coding DNA: TGTGCCATTCGACTAGCGGGGGCTAATTACAATGAGCAGTTCTTC.

For this clone: The germline gene is not matched at one end of the junction; a read error may be the cause. The V and J genes are TRBV11-3 and TRBJ1-1, with 8 bases lining up with TRBD1. Germline V CDR1 and CDR2: SGHNT, YENEEA. CDR3 size: 16 residues. This chain's CDR3 is CASSYSGGAVKTEAFF. For the CDR3, the DNA is TGTGCCAGCAGCTACTCAGGGGGCGCGGTGAAAACTGAAGCTTTCTTT.

The rearrangement joins TRBV9 to TRBJ2-1; 7 bases line up with TRBD2. The CDR3 covers 15 residues. J was trimmed by 4 bases and V by 3 bases; bases with no gene match: 7. CDR1 is SGDLS and CDR2 is YYNGEE in the germline V gene. The chain's CDR3 is CASSGPGAGYNEQFF. The CDR3 nucleotides read TGTGCCAGCAGCGGACCGGGAGCGGGGTACAATGAGCAGTTCTTC.

The rearrangement uses TRBV25-1 and TRBJ1-2, with unresolved D. V lost 8 bases to trimming and J lost 6 bases, with 4 bases between them. Germline CDR1 reads MGHDK; CDR2 reads SYGVNS. The CDR3 extends over 9 amino acids. The CDR3 nucleotides are TGTGCCAGCGGCCATGGCTACACCTTC. It yields the protein CASGHGYTF.

The V call is TRBV14, the J call TRBJ1-1; possible D gene TRBD1, 5 bases. Germline CDR1 reads SGHDN; CDR2 reads FVKESK. This CDR3 spans 14 amino acids. V lost 0 bases and J lost 7, with 12 bases in between. In nucleotides, the CDR3 is TGTGCCAGCAGCCAAGACTTAGGGGAGGGTGAAGCTTTCTTT. Protein product: CASSQDLGEGEAFF.

This clone appeared a few times. The genes are TRBV5-1 and TRBJ1-2; D is possibly TRBD1 (6 bases). The CDR3 sequence is 13 residues long. V lost 4 bases and J lost 1, with 8 bases in between. Germline V gene data show CDR1 as SGHRS and CDR2 as YFSETQ. The CDR3 sequence: CASSVDSNYGYTF. The CDR3 coding sequence is TGCGCCAGCAGCGTGGACAGTAACTATGGCTACACCTTC.

This clone has only one observation. The chain recombines TRBV28 with TRBJ2-2; 8 bases match TRBD1. The CDR3 runs 15 residues. Germline V gene sequence: CDR1 MDHEN, CDR2 SYDVKM. V gave up 0 bases and J gave up 7 bases; unmatched junction bases: 4. The DNA of the CDR3 is TGTGCCAGCAGTTTATGGGACAGGGAGGTCGGGGAGCTGTTTTTT. This codes for CASSLWDREVGELFF.

The J gene is TRBJ2-3, the V gene TRBV12-5; 10 positions agree with TRBD1. This CDR3 region has 14 residues. After removal of 6 bases from V and 6 bases from J, the junction contained 6 bases not matched to a gene. Germline CDR1 LGHNT, CDR2 FRNRAP. CDR3 nucleotides: TGTGCTAGTGGCACCGGGACAGGGGTCGATACGCAGTATTTT. Translating it yields CASGTGTGVDTQYF.

This clone was seen a handful of times. The gene calls are TRBV10-2 and TRBJ2-2; 13 positions agree with TRBD2. The junction had 5 bases not matched to a gene; V was cut back by 6 bases and J by 7 bases. CDR3 length equals 15 residues. Per germline, CDR1 WSHSY and CDR2 SAAADI. CDR3 loop: CASRLAGGNIGELFF. The CDR3 DNA sequence: TGCGCCAGCAGACTAGCGGGGGGGAATATCGGGGAGCTGTTTTTT.

This clone has more than one count but fewer than ten. This chain links TRBV24-1 with TRBJ2-3; TRBD1 matches 10 bases. The CDR3 runs 16 residues. Germline CDR1 reads KGHDR; CDR2 reads SFDVKD. V shed 3 bases, J shed 6 bases, and the junction held 8 bases outside the gene matches. CDR3 DNA sequence: TGTGCCACCAGTGATGGACAGGGGGGAAAGGCGGATACGCAGTATTTT. Amino acids: CATSDGQGGKADTQYF.

The chain joins TRBV30 to TRBJ1-2; D ambiguous. Germline V gives CDR1 GTSNPN, CDR2 SVGIG (reference sequence). The V end lost 1 base, the J end lost 5 bases, and 8 bases lay between the germline ends. CDR3 length: 12 residues. CDR3 loop: CAWSAGLYGYTF. Written as DNA, the CDR3 is TGTGCCTGGAGTGCGGGGTTATATGGCTACACCTTC.